The rows below give T cell receptor beta chains drawn from one sample of a study of radiation and T cells in renal cell carcinoma. Data came from immunoSEQ multiplex PCR; TCRdb stores just in-frame clones and leaves some out. The table lists 15,000 to 20,000 clones, roughly 50% of them singletons. The specimen comprised tumor tissue, sampled from a patient whose treatment included radiotherapy and nephrectomy. The receptors here all came from a woman aged 55-75 years with renal cell carcinoma. Each CDR3 is given with its conserved first and last residue. The order of the fields is V gene, J gene, clone size, D gene, CDR3 protein, CDR3 DNA. A D gene is named only where the DNA matches it firmly. A row's size may be missing; if present it is once, few, many or a size class.

V: TRBV6-5
J: TRBJ2-1
size: .
D: .
CDR3: CASSRTGYNEQFF
DNA: TGTGCCAGCAGTAGGACGGGTTACAATGAGCAGTTCTTC

V: TRBV6-5
J: TRBJ1-2
size: hyperexpanded
D: TRBD1
CDR3: CASREQGADGYTF
DNA: TGTGCCAGCAGGGAACAGGGGGCGGATGGCTACACCTTC

V: TRBV19
J: TRBJ2-7
size: many
D: .
CDR3: CASSPQTSSYEQYF
DNA: TGTGCCAGTAGTCCCCAGACATCCTCCTACGAGCAGTACTTC

V: TRBV14
J: TRBJ2-6
size: .
D: .
CDR3: CASSPLGGANVLTF
DNA: TGTGCCAGCAGCCCCCTGGGGGGGGCCAACGTCCTGACTTTC

V: TRBV6-5
J: TRBJ2-3
size: .
D: .
CDR3: CASSYQGLGTDTQYF
DNA: TGTGCCAGCAGTTACCAGGGATTGGGCACAGATACGCAGTATTTT

V: TRBV5-4
J: TRBJ1-4
size: few
D: .
CDR3: CASSLDGVDEKLFF
DNA: TGTGCCAGCAGCTTGGACGGTGTTGATGAAAAACTGTTTTTT

V: TRBV30
J: TRBJ1-3
size: .
D: .
CDR3: CAWSPDAAGNTIYF
DNA: TGTGCCTGGAGCCCTGACGCTGCTGGAAACACCATATATTTT

V: TRBV30
J: TRBJ2-2
size: .
D: TRBD2
CDR3: CAWSPGRGGGTGELFF
DNA: TGTGCCTGGAGCCCAGGGAGGGGTGGTGGCACCGGGGAGCTGTTTTTT

V: TRBV6-5
J: TRBJ1-2
size: .
D: TRBD1
CDR3: CASSYRDSWNYGYTF
DNA: TGTGCCAGCAGTTATAGGGACAGTTGGAACTATGGCTACACCTTC

V: TRBV6-6
J: TRBJ2-5
size: few
D: TRBD2
CDR3: CASSFSGTSVQAQYF
DNA: TGTGCCAGCAGTTTCTCCGGGACTAGCGTTCAGGCCCAGTACTTC

V: TRBV9
J: TRBJ2-7
size: .
D: TRBD2
CDR3: CASSVTSGRHEQYF
DNA: TGTGCCAGCAGCGTTACTAGCGGGAGACACGAGCAGTACTTC

V: TRBV19
J: TRBJ1-2
size: .
D: TRBD1
CDR3: CASSIDGTELYGYTF
DNA: TGTGCCAGTAGTATTGATGGGACAGAACTCTATGGCTACACCTTC

V: TRBV6-1
J: TRBJ2-7
size: many
D: .
CDR3: CASRTGPQRQYF
DNA: TGTGCCAGCAGGACCGGCCCCCAGCGGCAGTACTTC

V: TRBV19
J: TRBJ2-6
size: many
D: TRBD1
CDR3: CASKTGASEANVLTF
DNA: TGTGCCAGTAAGACAGGGGCCTCTGAGGCCAACGTCCTGACTTTC

V: TRBV27
J: TRBJ1-2
size: .
D: .
CDR3: CASKWQGGSIGYTF
DNA: TGTGCCAGCAAGTGGCAAGGCGGCTCTATTGGCTACACCTTC

V: TRBV28
J: TRBJ2-7
size: few
D: .
CDR3: CASSFVPARGYEQYF
DNA: TGTGCCAGCAGTTTCGTTCCTGCTAGGGGCTACGAGCAGTACTTC

V: TRBV19
J: TRBJ2-5
size: .
D: .
CDR3: CASSRRASAQETQYF
DNA: TGTGCCAGTAGTCGGCGAGCTAGCGCACAAGAGACCCAGTACTTC

V: TRBV7-3
J: TRBJ2-7
size: .
D: .
CDR3: CASSPPSRVPYEQYF
DNA: TGTGCCAGCAGTCCGCCTTCTAGGGTACCCTACGAGCAGTACTTC

V: TRBV9
J: TRBJ2-5
size: .
D: TRBD2
CDR3: CASSATSGKETQYF
DNA: TGTGCCAGCAGCGCGACTAGCGGGAAAGAGACCCAGTACTTC

V: TRBV2
J: TRBJ1-4
size: .
D: .
CDR3: CASRMGTANEKLFF
DNA: TGTGCCAGCAGGATGGGGACGGCTAATGAAAAACTGTTTTTT

V: TRBV6-1
J: TRBJ1-1
size: .
D: .
CDR3: CASSGFLYTEAFF
DNA: TGTGCCAGCAGTGGTTTTTTGTACACTGAAGCTTTCTTT

V: TRBV5-6
J: TRBJ2-3
size: few
D: .
CDR3: CASSPGIDSTDTQYF
DNA: TGTGCCAGCAGCCCGGGCATTGATAGCACAGATACGCAGTATTTT